The text below deals with one T cell receptor (beta chain). No antigen is known for it. Nothing much larger sits one base from this clone, and base qualities are not available. This entry comes from a study of T cell responses to AZD1222 COVID-19 vaccine (dated by TCRdb to the early 2020s). As for the study more broadly: AZD1222 recipients with second doses at about 4 weeks or about 12 weeks were pooled, because spike-specific TCR depth and breadth did not differ between schedules. Trial participants were enrolled by age into subgroups of 18-55, 56-69 and 70-plus years, and around 150, 28 and 57 TCR-sequenced participants, respectively, were included in these subgroups. TCR sequencing was performed for 230 to 250 trial participants, of whom about 200 were given two doses of AZD1222 and approximately 25 were given two doses of MenACWY control vaccine.

V is cut by 2 bases and J by 5 bases, and the space between the germline ends is 0 bases. From its cysteine to its phenylalanine, the CDR3 spans 11 amino acids. Only the CDR3 DNA stays, 33 bases, in frame from base 1. CDR1 and CDR2 are read off the germline V gene as MNHNS and SASEGT. Overall results and qualifications from the work: Epitopes outside the regions mutated in the B.1.351 and B.1.1.7 variants were reportedly recognized by nearly half of the unique spike-specific TCRs. CD4 TCRs associated with the vaccine covered the entire spike protein, and the dominant responses were in regions 160-218 and 743-854. In the small 56-69-year group, the increase in depth fell short of significance, most likely because of low power. Because no day 14 peak-response samples were available, the repertoires could be characterized only after the peak T cell response. Most participants were white British and females outnumbered males, and the authors suggested that clonal diversity may have been underestimated. A significant rise in spike-specific TCR breadth and depth was observed after two AZD1222 doses relative to day 0 and relative to MenACWY recipients. Conclusions about previously exposed vaccinees are limited because only five to seven AZD1222 recipients were SARS-CoV-2 seropositive at baseline.

The CDR3 regions of human TCRbeta chains were analyzed by immunosequencing. The paper's data handling went like this. Repertoire TCRs were checked for matches against a reference library of SARS-CoV-2-specific TCRs that had been generated using the MIRA antigen-specificity platform. Breadth was defined as the fraction of unique TCRs that were SARS-CoV-2-associated. Depth was defined as the fraction of total T cells that were SARS-CoV-2-associated. Using the MIRA data, each spike-specific TCR was assigned both to the spike region to which the TCR was reactive and to a CD4 or CD8 class. Log10-transformed breadth and depth values were compared by one-way ANOVA with Sidak's multiple comparisons tests. The table was pulled from immuneACCESS by TCRdb, which kept in-frame rearrangements only. Such tables lose some clones; where checked, under half of the loss comes from unresolved V genes, and the rest has no known cause. V and J calls and clone size are those listed in that table; D and trimming were worked out from the DNA. This sample has approximately 150,000 clones in its table, and 90% to 95% of those were observed once. The top ten constitute 0.9% of the sample.

Read against the paper, the sample's time point label means: baseline before first vaccination. Vaccinee samples came from UK trials COV001 and COV002, including a single-blind randomized controlled phase 2/3 trial of AZD1222 (ChAdOx1 nCoV-19) in healthy adults. For TCRbeta chain sequencing, PBMC samples from trial participants were taken at day 0 and at day 28 after the second dose. This TCR came from an adult in good health. The sequence is built from TRBV6-1 and TRBJ2-2, with no reliable assignment of the D segment. The sample consisted of peripheral blood, taken on day 0 of AZD1222 vaccination. In nucleotide form, the sequence is TGTGCCAGCAGTGAAACCGGGGAGCTGTTTTTT. The encoded protein is CASSETGELFF.